The clone carrying this T cell receptor (beta chain) was detected ten times or more. This specimen comes from a study of neurological immune-mediated disorders. One entry per CDR3 protein results from TCRdb running MiXCR on the 5' RACE reads. The sample yields under 45,000 distinct CDR3 sequences, 10% to 15% seen once. What was sequenced was PBMCs. This clonotype was sampled from a female donor in good health.

CDR3 nucleotide sequence: TGCGCCAGCAGCTTATCCGGACTAGCCCCCTACGAGCAGTACTTC. Translated: CASSLSGLAPYEQYF. This chain uses TRBV5-1 with TRBJ2-7; 8 positions match TRBD2. The germline V gene encodes CDR1 SGHRS and CDR2 YFSETQ. Trimming removed 2 bases from V and 2 bases from J; junction bases left unmatched: 6. The CDR3 is made up of 15 amino acids.